These 27 T cell receptor beta chains share one sample of origin, sequenced in a study of human T cells and chemical hapten exposure. Time point meaning: patch test 3, about 24 weeks after DPC sensitization. The treatment is: therapeutic diphenylcyclopropenone sensitization with weekly scalp DPC. TCRdb re-analysed the RACE reads in MiXCR, keeping a single row per CDR3 protein. The sample carries more than 80,000 distinct CDR3 sequences, under 14% recorded once. Sequenced material: whole blood, taken in connection with sensitization to the hapten diphenylcyclopropenone (DPC). Source of these receptors: a woman in her fifties or sixties with alopecia areata. Some clones in this sample may be carry-over from other donors' samples.

The gene calls are TRBV9 and TRBJ2-1; D is uncertain. The V gene lost 3 bases and the J gene lost 0 bases, with 16 bases spanning the gap. The CDR3 consists of 17 residues. Germline CDR1 is SGDLS and CDR2 is YYNGEE. CDR3 DNA: TGTGCCAGCAGCGGGAACCCCAAGACGAGCTCCTACAATGAGCAGTTCTTC. This gives the protein CASSGNPKTSSYNEQFF.

Many counts were recorded for this clonotype. The chain employs TRBV28 and TRBJ1-4, with no clear D. Trimming took off 8 bases at V and 4 bases at J, with 11 bases between the two ends. Germline V gene sequence: CDR1 MDHEN, CDR2 SYDVKM. There are 13 residues in the CDR3. The CDR3 protein is CASGSYLNEKLFF. Written as DNA, the CDR3 is TGTGCCAGCGGAAGTTACCTTAATGAAAAACTGTTTTTT.

The chain carries TRBV12-3 or TRBV12-4 and TRBJ2-3; perhaps TRBD1 as D (8 bases). The V gene lost 6 bases and the J gene lost 2 bases, with 15 bases spanning the gap. This CDR3 contains 15 residues. The CDR3 here is CASRATGDYTDTQYF. For the CDR3, the DNA is TGTGCCAGCAGGGCGACAGGGGACTACACAGATACGCAGTATTTT.

There are many counts of this clonotype. The rearrangement links TRBV3-1 to TRBJ2-5; D possibly corresponds to TRBD1 (6 bases). This CDR3 spans 14 amino acids. V lost 1 base, J lost 3 bases, and 9 bases lay in between. Germline loops: CDR1 LGHDT, CDR2 YNNKEL (reference sequence). Here the CDR3 reads CASSQVNREETQYF. The CDR3 DNA reads as TGTGCCAGCAGCCAAGTTAACAGGGAAGAGACCCAGTACTTC.

V gene TRBV7-3 combines with J gene TRBJ1-1, with D unclear. The CDR3 totals 13 residues. V was clipped by 0 bases and J by 3 bases, with 5 bases between them. Germline V lookup: CDR1 SGHTA, CDR2 FQGTGA. CDR3 protein: CASSLTEHTEAFF. CDR3 sequence (DNA): TGTGCCAGCAGCTTAACGGAGCACACTGAAGCTTTCTTT.

The sample holds a few counts of this clonotype. This chain joins TRBV7-3 and TRBJ2-6, with D maybe TRBD1 (6 bases). CDR1 is SGHTA and CDR2 is FQGTGA in the germline V gene. The germline V and J ends were trimmed by 5 bases and 3 bases, with 11 bases remaining between them. This CDR3 has 15 amino acids. The CDR3: CASSPTGIGANVLTF. The CDR3 DNA is TGTGCCAGCAGCCCTACAGGGATTGGGGCCAACGTCCTGACTTTC.

The chain has TRBV6-5 and TRBJ2-5; 8 positions agree with TRBD1. Losses at the gene ends were 2 bases for V and 5 bases for J; bases not matched to a gene: 7. This CDR3 has 15 amino acids. From germline, CDR1 is MNHEY and CDR2 SVGAGI. The CDR3 reads CASSYQAGGGETQYF. The DNA of the CDR3 is TGTGCCAGCAGTTACCAGGCAGGGGGCGGGGAGACCCAGTACTTC.

This clonotype showed up just a few times. This rearrangement joins TRBV9 to TRBJ2-2, with D unclear. Germline assignment: CDR1 SGDLS and CDR2 YYNGEE. V gave up 0 bases and J gave up 5 bases, with 17 bases separating them. The CDR3 length is 17 residues. CDR3 nucleotide sequence: TGTGCCAGCAGCGTAGTACCCAGCCTAGGTACGACCGGGGAGCTGTTTTTT. Amino acid sequence: CASSVVPSLGTTGELFF.

The J gene is TRBJ2-1, the V gene TRBV5-1; D might be TRBD2 (6 bases). Germline CDR1 SGHRS, CDR2 YFSETQ. V was clipped by 8 bases and J by 5 bases, with 14 bases between them. The CDR3 is 13 amino acids. The chain's CDR3 is CASQRASNNEQFF. CDR3 nucleotide sequence: TGCGCCAGTCAGCGGGCGTCTAACAATGAGCAGTTCTTC.

CDR3 protein: CASSPGLADYEQYF. In DNA form, the CDR3 reads TGTGCCAGCTCCCCGGGACTAGCTGACTACGAGCAGTACTTC. The rearrangement links TRBV18 to TRBJ2-7; 9 bases are shared with TRBD2. The J segment lost 3 bases and the V segment lost 6 bases, leaving 6 bases of the junction unmatched. The CDR3 is 14 residues long. From germline, CDR1 is KGHSH and CDR2 LQKENI.

This clonotype occurred many times. The chain carries TRBV7-2 and TRBJ2-3; TRBD2 might be the D (5 bases). This CDR3 is built from 14 residues. With 0 bases removed from V and 9 bases from J, the gap between germline ends came to 13 bases. Germline CDR1 is SGHTA and CDR2 is FQGNSA. CDR3 region: CASSLAPQSGTQYF. The CDR3 nucleotides are TGTGCCAGCAGCTTAGCGCCACAGTCGGGAACGCAGTATTTT.

This clonotype turned up a few times. The chain joins TRBV5-6 to TRBJ2-5; no clear D. Germline V CDR1 and CDR2: SGHDT, YYEEEE. V gave up 2 bases and J gave up 2 bases, with 7 bases separating them. This CDR3 contains 13 residues. The CDR3 is CASSFWSQETQYF. CDR3 sequence (DNA): TGTGCCAGCAGCTTCTGGTCTCAAGAGACCCAGTACTTC.

The rearrangement uses TRBV24-1 and TRBJ2-5; 8 bases agree with TRBD2. V lost 6 bases and J lost 5; bases outside the gene matches: 7. Germline V gene lookup returns CDR1 KGHDR and CDR2 SFDVKD. The CDR3 has 14 amino acids. CDR3 bases: TGTGCCACCAGTCATGGACTAGCAGGCGAGACCCAGTACTTC. This sequence encodes CATSHGLAGETQYF.

For this clonotype: A read error may account for a junction end that differs from germline. The chain employs TRBV7-2 and TRBJ2-7, with D tentatively TRBD2 (5 bases). CDR3 length equals 16 residues. Germline CDR1 and CDR2: SGHTA and FQGNSA. CDR3 sequence (DNA): TGTGCCAGCAGCTCGCAACAAGGACTTGCCTCCCACGAGCAGTACTTC. This gives the protein CASSSQQGLASHEQYF. Looking up the rest from reference TRBV7-2 and TRBJ2-7 gives the full variable domain: GAGVSQSPSNKVTEKGKDVELRCDPISGHTALYWYRQSLGQGLEFLIYFQGNSAPDKSGLPSDRFSAERTGGSVSTLTIQRTQQEDSAVYLCASSSQQGLASHEQYFGPGTRLTVT.

The J gene is TRBJ2-1, the V gene TRBV29-1; weak D call: TRBD2 (5 bases). The germline CDR1 and CDR2 sequences are SQVTM and ANQGSEA. The V gene lost 5 bases and the J gene lost 12 bases, with 11 bases spanning the gap. This CDR3 spans 10 amino acids. This chain's CDR3 is CSVKGAGQFF. The CDR3 region has the DNA TGCAGCGTTAAGGGCGCGGGGCAGTTCTTC.

In regard to this clonotype: The CDR3 ends on some other residue instead of the conserved phenylalanine or tryptophan, so this is likely a read error. The chain has TRBV6-2 or TRBV6-3 and TRBJ1-4; D gene ambiguous. V lost 6 bases to trimming and J lost 3 bases, with 11 bases between them. The V gene's germline CDR1 is MNHEY and CDR2 SVGEGT. This CDR3 region has 14 residues. The chain's CDR3 is CASRDGGPNEKLFL. CDR3 DNA sequence: TGTGCCAGCAGGGACGGCGGACCTAATGAAAAACTGTTTTTA.

This clonotype appeared many times. The chain uses TRBV6-2 or TRBV6-3 and TRBJ2-2; TRBD2 aligns across 10 bases. This CDR3 is built from 15 residues. The germline gives CDR1 MNHEY, CDR2 SVGEGT. The V and J ends lost 7 bases and 4 bases, in that order; junction bases with no gene match: 6. DNA for the CDR3: TGTGCCAGCAACCGACTAGCGGGCCTCACCGGGGAGCTGTTTTTT. Its protein product is CASNRLAGLTGELFF.

This clonotype has more than one count but fewer than ten. This rearrangement joins TRBV7-2 to TRBJ2-5; TRBD1 matches 8 bases. Unmatched junction bases numbered 2, after V lost 4 bases and J lost 4 bases. The CDR3 spans 13 residues. Germline assignment: CDR1 SGHTA and CDR2 FQGNSA. The CDR3 protein is CASSSRGLETQYF. The CDR3 DNA reads TGTGCCAGCAGCTCCAGGGGGCTAGAGACCCAGTACTTC.

This clonotype showed up many times. The chain carries TRBV12-3 or TRBV12-4 and TRBJ2-2; no clear D. V dropped 6 bases and J dropped 2 bases, with 13 bases sitting between them. The CDR3 runs 15 residues. CDR3 residues: CASSLDAVNTGELFF. Here the CDR3 DNA reads TGTGCCAGCAGCCTCGACGCCGTAAACACCGGGGAGCTGTTTTTT.

V and J are TRBV11-1 and TRBJ2-1; 12 bases match TRBD2. The CDR3 covers 16 residues. The germline V gene encodes CDR1 SGHAT and CDR2 FQDESV (reference sequence). V was pared by 5 bases and J by 6 bases, with 8 bases of the junction left unmatched. CDR3 protein: CASSGLAGLSGNEQFF. The CDR3 DNA reads TGTGCCAGCAGCGGACTAGCGGGACTCTCGGGCAATGAGCAGTTCTTC.

This clonotype has a handful of counts. The rearrangement links TRBV7-2 to TRBJ2-2; D gene ambiguous. Germline CDR1 SGHTA, CDR2 FQGNSA. V was clipped by 7 bases and J by 4 bases, with 16 bases between them. This CDR3 region has 15 residues. CDR3 sequence: CASTQTQLVTGELFF. For the CDR3, the DNA is TGTGCCAGCACCCAAACCCAGTTGGTCACCGGGGAGCTGTTTTTT.

This clonotype was recorded many times. The chain uses TRBV6-5 and TRBJ1-1; no firm D call. V shed 6 bases and J shed 1 base, with 12 bases lying between them. CDR1 and CDR2 (germline): MNHEY, SVGAGI. This CDR3 spans 14 amino acids. The CDR3 DNA is TGTGCCAGCAGGAGCAGCCCGGGGAACACTGAAGCTTTCTTT. As protein: CASRSSPGNTEAFF.

This clonotype was detected only a few times. The genes are TRBV29-1 and TRBJ2-3; 7 nucleotides agree with TRBD2. This CDR3 is 11 amino acids long. Trimming removed 2 bases from V and 9 bases from J; junction bases left unmatched: 2. Germline V lookup: CDR1 SQVTM, CDR2 ANQGSEA. The CDR3 reads CSVERRGTQYF. The DNA for the CDR3 is TGCAGCGTTGAACGGCGGGGGACGCAGTATTTT.

The table lists this clonotype with many counts. The chain is built from TRBV28 and TRBJ1-6, with a possible D match to TRBD1 (6 bases). CDR3 length: 14 residues. Germline-derived CDR1 and CDR2 are MDHEN and SYDVKM. V was trimmed by 6 bases and J by 10 bases, leaving 16 bases between them. CDR3 region: CASRPGLGGSPLHF. CDR3 bases: TGTGCCAGCAGGCCGGGACTTGGGGGCTCACCCCTCCACTTT.

In regard to this clonotype: A much more abundant neighbour one base away suggests this may be a read error. The genes are TRBV18 and TRBJ1-2, with 10 nucleotides matching TRBD1. This CDR3 has 15 amino acids. Germline V gene sequence: CDR1 KGHSH, CDR2 LQKENI. CDR3 residues: CASSPPGQGSYGYSF. CDR3 DNA: TGTGCCAGCTCACCACCGGGACAGGGGAGCTATGGCTACTCCTTC. Based on the CDR3 plus reference TRBV18 and TRBJ1-2, the full variable domain is NAGVMQNPRHLVRRRGQEARLRCSPMKGHSHVYWYRQLPEEGLKFMVYLQKENIIDESGMPKERFSAEFPKEGPSILRIQQVVRGDSAAYFCASSPPGQGSYGYSFGSGTRLTVV.

This clonotype was observed many times. The rearrangement links TRBV9 to TRBJ2-2, with TRBD2 matching over 8 bases. Unmatched junction bases numbered 10, after V lost 4 bases and J lost 5 bases. The length of the CDR3 is 16 residues. CDR1 is SGDLS, CDR2 YYNGEE, per germline. CDR3 in DNA: TGTGCCAGCAGCCTAGGACTAGCCTTGGGAACCGGGGAGCTGTTTTTT. Amino acids: CASSLGLALGTGELFF. Together with reference TRBV9 and TRBJ2-2, the CDR3 gives the full variable domain: DSGVTQTPKHLITATGQRVTLRCSPRSGDLSVYWYQQSLDQGLQFLIQYYNGEERAKGNILERFSAQQFPDLHSELNLSSLELGDSALYFCASSLGLALGTGELFFGEGSRLTVL.

This clonotype has ten or more counts. The chain recombines TRBV3-1 with TRBJ1-5; unclear D gene. CDR3 length: 16 residues. Germline CDR1 LGHDT, CDR2 YNNKEL (reference sequence). Trimming took 1 base from V and 7 from J, leaving 17 bases between them. For the CDR3, the DNA is TGTGCCAGCAGCCAAGGGGTGCCGGGCGTTGGGCAGCCCCAGCATTTT. Translation gives CASSQGVPGVGQPQHF. The full variable domain, rest sourced from reference TRBV3-1 and TRBJ1-5, is DTAVSQTPKYLVTQMGNDKSIKCEQNLGHDTMYWYKQDSKKFLKIMFSYNNKELIINETVPNRFSPKSPDKAHLNLHINSLELGDSAVYFCASSQGVPGVGQPQHFGDGTRLSIL.